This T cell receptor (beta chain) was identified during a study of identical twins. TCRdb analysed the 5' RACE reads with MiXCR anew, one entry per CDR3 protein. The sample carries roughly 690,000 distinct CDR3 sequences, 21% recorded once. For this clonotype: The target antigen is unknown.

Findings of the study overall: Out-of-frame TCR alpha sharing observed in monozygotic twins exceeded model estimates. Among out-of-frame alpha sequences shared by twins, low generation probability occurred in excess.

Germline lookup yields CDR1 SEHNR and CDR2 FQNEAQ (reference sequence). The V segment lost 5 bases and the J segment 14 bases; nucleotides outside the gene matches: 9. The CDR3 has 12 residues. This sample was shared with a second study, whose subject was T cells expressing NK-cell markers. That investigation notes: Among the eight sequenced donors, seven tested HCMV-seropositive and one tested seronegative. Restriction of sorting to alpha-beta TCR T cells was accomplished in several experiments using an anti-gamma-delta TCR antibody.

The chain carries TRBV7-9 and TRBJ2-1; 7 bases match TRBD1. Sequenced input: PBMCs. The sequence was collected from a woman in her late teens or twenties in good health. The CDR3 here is CASSKGAAEEFF. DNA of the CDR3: TGTGCCAGCAGCAAGGGGGCCGCAGAGGAGTTCTTC.